The 8 T cell receptor beta chains below were found in one sample sequenced in a study of blood T cell repertoires in COVID-19. Libraries were prepared by immunoSEQ multiplex PCR; TCRdb keeps only in-frame clonotypes and omits some of them. This table holds about 220,000 clones, about 86% found once. The sequenced sample consisted of peripheral blood. These receptors came from a woman in her forties or fifties with acute or convalescent COVID-19.

Only a few counts were recorded for this clone. V is TRBV4-2 and J is TRBJ1-1; D gene uncertain. Germline CDR1 reads LGHNA; CDR2 reads YNFKEQ. CDR3 length: 14 amino acids. Trimming stripped 0 bases from V and 4 bases from J, with 9 bases between. This chain's CDR3 is CASSQDPLITEAFF. The CDR3 bases are TGTGCCAGCAGCCAAGACCCCCTAATCACTGAAGCTTTCTTT.

The chain links TRBV6-4 to TRBJ2-1; D perhaps matches TRBD2 (5 bases). In germline, CDR1 is MRHNA, CDR2 SNTAGT. V was cut by 3 bases and J by 0 bases, with 15 bases left in between. CDR3 length: 17 residues. The CDR3 bases are TGTGCCAGCAGTGAAGCGAGCGGAGAGAGCTCCTACAATGAGCAGTTCTTC. Protein: CASSEASGESSYNEQFF.

Here the CDR3 reads CASSGGWEETQYF. As DNA, the CDR3 is TGTGCCAGCAGTGGAGGATGGGAAGAGACCCAGTACTTC. The chain couples TRBV27 to TRBJ2-5, with D possibly matching TRBD2 (5 bases). V was clipped by 5 bases and J by 3 bases, with 10 bases between them. The CDR3 has 13 residues. Germline CDR1 reads MNHEY; CDR2 reads SMNVEV (reference sequence).

The chain joins TRBV28 to TRBJ1-2; no clear D. The CDR3 is 14 residues long. The germline V gene has CDR1 MDHEN and CDR2 SYDVKM. V shed 3 bases and J shed 8 bases, with 16 bases lying between them. As DNA, the CDR3 is TGTGCCAGCAGTTTCGGTAGCGGCCCGGGGGGCTACACCTTC. This gives the protein CASSFGSGPGGYTF.

The chain links TRBV9 to TRBJ1-1, with TRBD1 identical over 11 bases. This CDR3 spans 16 amino acids. Trimming took 0 bases from V and 6 from J; bases not matched to a gene: 7. From germline, CDR1 is SGDLS and CDR2 YYNGEE. The CDR3 here is CASSVDGSGQGAEAFF. CDR3 nucleotides: TGTGCCAGCAGCGTAGATGGGTCGGGACAGGGGGCTGAAGCTTTCTTT.

This chain connects TRBV5-1 to TRBJ1-2; D is perhaps TRBD1 (5 bases). Deletions cut 4 bases from V and 0 bases from J, with 19 bases between. Germline assignment: CDR1 SGHRS and CDR2 YFSETQ. This CDR3 has 17 amino acids. The CDR3 loop is CASSPGGADAANYGYTF. The CDR3 DNA sequence: TGCGCCAGCAGCCCGGGAGGGGCGGATGCAGCTAACTATGGCTACACCTTC.

The table lists this clone with a count of one. This chain connects TRBV24-1 to TRBJ2-7; 9 bases align to TRBD2. J was trimmed by 2 bases and V by 6 bases; bases with no gene match: 4. Germline V gene data show CDR1 as KGHDR and CDR2 as SFDVKD. The CDR3 is 14 residues long. This chain's CDR3 is CATSSAGGPYEQYF. The CDR3 bases are TGTGCCACCAGTAGTGCGGGAGGGCCCTACGAGCAGTACTTC.

This chain joins TRBV11-2 and TRBJ2-7; 8 nucleotides line up with TRBD1. CDR1 and CDR2 from the germline V gene are SGHAT and FQNNGV. The trim removed 3 bases at V and 7 bases at J, leaving 5 bases unmatched. The CDR3 totals 13 residues. The DNA of the CDR3 is TGTGCCAGCAGCTTTAGGGACAGGTCAGAGCAGTACTTC. It yields the protein CASSFRDRSEQYF.